This T cell receptor beta chain was recorded in a study of OX40 agonist ivuxolimab in advanced cancers. Study-wide background: Earlier treatment with anti-PD-1, anti-PD-L1 or anti-CTLA-4 was permitted, and about 40% had received some. Three patients, one with hepatocellular carcinoma and two with cutaneous melanoma, responded partially.

Generated by immunoSEQ multiplex PCR, the TCRdb table keeps only in-frame clones and is missing some. This table has 20,000 to 25,000 clones, almost 85% appearing once. Autoimmune disease history or systemic immunosuppression led to patients being barred. V lost 8 bases, J lost 7 bases, and 9 bases lay in between. Looked up from germline, CDR1 is SNHLY and CDR2 is FYNNEI. CDR3 length: 10 amino acids. This TCR was recovered from an adult with an advanced solid tumor such as melanoma, head and neck, liver or kidney cancer. The sample consisted of CD4+ or CD8+ T cells sorted from blood, taken in a trial of the OX40 agonist ivuxolimab. The J gene is TRBJ2-7, the V gene TRBV2; unclear D gene. The CDR3 bases are TGTGCCAGCGGTGGCCCGGAGCAGTACTTC. Its translation is CASGGPEQYF.